The 13 T cell receptor beta chains below come from one sample, sequenced in a study of blood T cells in healthy people across ages. A sample-barcoded 5' primer and a J-beta primer mix were used in a second PCR of about 6 to 12 cycles. TCRdb reprocessed the 5' RACE reads via MiXCR and lists one record per CDR3 protein. The table records 1,500,000 or so distinct CDR3 sequences, 45% to 70% of them present only once. Sequencing was performed on blood. The receptor set was obtained from a man in his late teens or twenties in good health.

The J gene is TRBJ2-7, the V gene TRBV6-5; 7 bases match TRBD2. V lost 2 bases to trimming and J lost 0 bases; unmatched junction nucleotides: 7. This CDR3 comprises 16 residues. Germline V gene lookup returns CDR1 MNHEY and CDR2 SVGAGI. DNA for the CDR3: TGTGCCAGCAGTTACGCCCCCGGGACTACCTCCTACGAGCAGTACTTC. It translates to CASSYAPGTTSYEQYF.

This sequence joins TRBV20-1 and TRBJ2-3; 10 nucleotides agree with TRBD2. The CDR3 loop spans 14 amino acids. CDR1 and CDR2 (germline): DFQATT, SNEGSKA (reference sequence). In DNA form, the CDR3 reads TGCGGACTCAAAGCGGGAGGGCCGGCAGATACGCAGTATTTT. This codes for CGLKAGGPADTQYF.

V is TRBV10-3 and J is TRBJ1-1, with unresolved D. Looked up from germline, CDR1 is ENHRY and CDR2 is SYGVKD. The V end was cut by 7 bases, the J end by 0 bases, with 9 bases between. The CDR3 is 13 residues long. CDR3 protein: CAIMEAVNTEAFF. The CDR3, as DNA: TGTGCCATCATGGAGGCGGTGAACACTGAAGCTTTCTTT.

Here the CDR3 reads CASSSLELQETQYF. The DNA for the CDR3 is TGTGCCAGCAGTTCATTGGAGTTGCAAGAGACCCAGTACTTC. The chain carries TRBV12-3 or TRBV12-4 and TRBJ2-5; no firm D call. This CDR3 is built from 14 residues. Trimming left V 4 bases short and J 2 bases short, with 11 bases between.

The CDR3: CSVRGRVWETQYF. In DNA, the CDR3 is TGCAGCGTTAGGGGGCGCGTATGGGAGACCCAGTACTTC. The chain is built from TRBV29-1 and TRBJ2-5, with 7 bases fitting TRBD1. The CDR3 is 13 amino acids. Germline loops: CDR1 SQVTM, CDR2 ANQGSEA. Trimming removed 5 bases from V and 5 bases from J; junction bases left unmatched: 8.

The V and J genes are TRBV12-3 or TRBV12-4 and TRBJ2-1, with 9 nucleotides matching TRBD2. This CDR3 has 18 amino acids. Trimming at V came to 6 bases and at J to 0 bases, leaving 12 bases not matched to a gene. CDR3 loop: CASSMGREGLSSYNEQFF. The CDR3 bases are TGTGCCAGCAGCATGGGGCGGGAGGGACTTAGCTCCTACAATGAGCAGTTCTTC.

V is TRBV4-1 and J is TRBJ1-1; maybe TRBD1 (6 bases). Trimming pared 3 bases from V and 10 bases from J, leaving 18 bases between. Per the germline V gene, CDR1 is MGHRA and CDR2 is YSYEKL. This CDR3 is 14 amino acids long. The CDR3 region is CASSHPSTGAPAFF. CDR3 nucleotides: TGCGCCAGCAGCCACCCCTCGACAGGAGCGCCAGCTTTCTTT.

This rearrangement joins TRBV6-1 to TRBJ2-7; D possibly corresponds to TRBD2 (6 bases). The end of the DNA aligns better with TRBJ2-5, so the J call may be wrong. The CDR3 covers 12 residues. CDR1 and CDR2 from the germline V gene are MNHNS and SASEGT. The CDR3 is CASRGAPGTQYF. In DNA form, the CDR3 reads TGTGCCAGCCGCGGGGCCCCGGGGACCCAGTACTTC.

The chain combines TRBV12-3 or TRBV12-4 with TRBJ2-5; D uncertain. The J call may be incorrect, as the DNA end agrees better with TRBJ2-7. The CDR3 is made up of 13 amino acids. The CDR3 DNA sequence: TGTGCCAGCAGTTTGGTCACTTCAGGCGAGCAGTACTTC. Translation: CASSLVTSGEQYF.

This clonotype was recorded once. The chain links TRBV27 to TRBJ2-7; 7 bases map to TRBD1. This CDR3 is built from 15 residues. Germline V gives CDR1 MNHEY, CDR2 SMNVEV (reference sequence). V dropped 6 bases and J dropped 4; count of bases not matched to a gene: 12. CDR3 loop: CASRPTGTEVYEQYF. In DNA, the CDR3 is TGTGCCAGCAGACCCACCGGGACAGAAGTGTACGAGCAGTACTTC.

This clonotype came up a few times. The V call is TRBV12-3 or TRBV12-4, the J call TRBJ2-5; D is uncertain. The CDR3 is 12 residues long. Trimming cost V 3 bases and J 5 bases, with 7 bases left between them. CDR3 DNA sequence: TGTGCCAGCAGTTTCTCTGCGGAGACCCAGTACTTC. The encoded protein is CASSFSAETQYF.

This chain links TRBV20-1 with TRBJ2-1; 8 nucleotides agree with TRBD2. The V segment lost 3 bases and the J segment 1 base; nucleotides outside the gene matches: 5. Germline-derived CDR1 and CDR2 are DFQATT and SNEGSKA (reference sequence). The length of the CDR3 is 15 residues. The CDR3, as DNA: TGCAGTGCTAGCCATTCGGGGGGGTCCTACAATGAGCAGTTCTTC. Translating gives CSASHSGGSYNEQFF.

In its sample, this clonotype was seen a few times. The chain recombines TRBV27 with TRBJ2-4; 7 bases match TRBD1. The CDR3 is 15 residues long. The germline V gene encodes CDR1 MNHEY and CDR2 SMNVEV (reference sequence). J lost 13 bases, V lost 6 bases, and 18 bases had no gene match. The CDR3 coding sequence is TGTGCCAGCAGCCCAGGGACAGAGAAGATTGAAGAGCAGTACTTC. The encoded protein is CASSPGTEKIEEQYF.